The 22 T cell receptor beta chains reported below all come from one sample, sequenced in a study of shared clonotypes between healthy human individuals. Data came from immunoSEQ multiplex PCR; TCRdb stores just in-frame clones and leaves some out. The sample carries about 1.9 million clones, about 94% recorded once. Positive CCR7 selection of CD45RO-negative cells yielded the naive CD8 cells, and terminally differentiated effector memory CD45RA+ cells were excluded. Sample: naive CD8+ T cells from PBMCs. These receptors all come from a man younger than 35 in good health. Some clones in this sample may be carry-over from other donors' samples.

This chain uses TRBV5-1 with TRBJ1-2; perhaps TRBD1 as D (5 bases). The CDR3 contains 13 residues. The germline gives CDR1 SGHRS, CDR2 YFSETQ. Trimming left V 0 bases short and J 6 bases short, with 9 bases between. The CDR3 here is CASSLDPGNGYTF. In nucleotides, the CDR3 is TGCGCCAGCAGCTTGGACCCAGGGAATGGCTACACCTTC.

The chain recombines TRBV5-5 with TRBJ2-7; 8 nucleotides agree with TRBD1. Germline values: CDR1 SGHKS, CDR2 YYEKEE (reference sequence). This CDR3 is built from 14 residues. J gave up 3 bases and V 3 bases, and 5 bases lay outside the gene matches. The CDR3 DNA is TGTGCCAGCAGCTCCCGGACAGGGCGCTACGAGCAGTACTTC. Translated: CASSSRTGRYEQYF. The variable domain in full, with the rest retrieved from reference TRBV5-5 and TRBJ2-7, is DAGVTQSPTHLIKTRGQQVTLRCSPISGHKSVSWYQQVLGQGPQFIFQYYEKEERGRGNFPDRFSARQFPNYSSELNVNALLLGDSALYLCASSSRTGRYEQYFGPGTRLTVT.

This rearrangement joins TRBV30 to TRBJ2-7; 9 bases line up with TRBD1. V shed 3 bases and J 1 base; nucleotides not matched to a gene: 4. This CDR3 is built from 14 residues. Germline V gene sequence: CDR1 GTSNPN, CDR2 SVGIG (reference sequence). CDR3 nucleotides: TGTGCCTGGAGGGGACAGGGAGAATCCTACGAGCAGTACTTC. Its translation is CAWRGQGESYEQYF.

The chain is built from TRBV10-3 and TRBJ1-2; D remains unclear. Germline V CDR1 and CDR2: ENHRY, SYGVKD. The CDR3 contains 14 residues. V gave up 2 bases and J gave up 1 base, with 8 bases separating them. The CDR3 sequence: CAISEPPLNYGYTF. The CDR3 DNA is TGTGCCATCAGTGAGCCACCCCTTAACTATGGCTACACCTTC.

The rearrangement uses TRBV25-1 and TRBJ1-4, with D unresolved. Germline V gene lookup returns CDR1 MGHDK and CDR2 SYGVNS. The CDR3 is 12 residues long. V lost 0 bases to trimming and J lost 11 bases, with 7 bases between them. The CDR3 spells CASSEYLGKLFF. Here the CDR3 DNA reads TGTGCCAGCAGTGAATACTTGGGGAAACTGTTTTTT.

The chain combines TRBV27 with TRBJ1-1; D may be TRBD1 (6 bases). Germline-derived CDR1 and CDR2 are MNHEY and SMNVEV (reference sequence). CDR3 length equals 15 residues. Trimming cost V 6 bases and J 4 bases, with 18 bases left between them. CDR3 protein: CASRPRGAGGTEAFF. The DNA for the CDR3 is TGTGCCAGCAGACCGCGGGGGGCTGGTGGCACTGAAGCTTTCTTT.

V is TRBV6-6 and J is TRBJ1-5, with no clear D. The V end was cut by 6 bases, the J end by 0 bases, with 6 bases between. The CDR3 runs to 13 residues. Germline assignment: CDR1 MNHNY and CDR2 SVGAGI (reference sequence). For the CDR3, the DNA is TGTGCCAGCAGGTGGAATAGCAATCAGCCCCAGCATTTT. Protein sequence: CASRWNSNQPQHF.

This clone was recorded only once. The chain has TRBV5-4 and TRBJ2-1, with 15 bases identical to TRBD2. The CDR3 is made up of 16 amino acids. The V gene end was trimmed by 3 bases and the J gene end by 8 bases; junction bases not matched to a gene: 6. Germline loops: CDR1 SGHNT, CDR2 YYREEE (reference sequence). In nucleotides, the CDR3 is TGTGCCAGCAGCTCTGGACTAGCGGGAGGGTTCGATGAGCAGTTCTTC. This translates into CASSSGLAGGFDEQFF.

About this clone: Germline and junction disagree at one end, which may indicate a read error. The chain couples TRBV7-9 to TRBJ2-5; 9 nucleotides align to TRBD2. The germline V gene has CDR1 SEHNR and CDR2 FQNEAQ (reference sequence). The length of the CDR3 is 15 residues. CDR3 bases: TGTGCCGGCAGGTTAGCGGGAGAGGAAGGAGAGACCCAGTACTTC. Protein sequence: CAGRLAGEEGETQYF.

This clone is a singleton in its sample. V gene TRBV7-9 combines with J gene TRBJ1-5; TRBD1 is a possible D gene (5 bases). V gave up 5 bases and J gave up 7 bases, with 21 bases separating them. The germline gives CDR1 SEHNR, CDR2 FQNEAQ (reference sequence). The CDR3 covers 16 residues. The DNA of the CDR3 is TGTGCCAGCAGCGAACCCCAGAAAACAGGTTTGCAGCCCCAGCATTTT. Translated: CASSEPQKTGLQPQHF.

This chain joins TRBV27 and TRBJ2-3, with TRBD2 identical over 16 bases. The V segment lost 4 bases and the J segment 3 bases; nucleotides outside the gene matches: 10. This CDR3 region has 19 residues. Germline loops: CDR1 MNHEY, CDR2 SMNVEV (reference sequence). This CDR3 is CASSSGTSGRARLTDTQYF. The CDR3 nucleotides are TGTGCCAGCAGTTCCGGGACTAGCGGGAGGGCCCGGTTGACAGATACGCAGTATTTT.

The chain employs TRBV28 and TRBJ2-1; 8 positions match TRBD1. V lost 7 bases and J lost 2; bases outside the gene matches: 7. This CDR3 comprises 15 residues. Germline assignment: CDR1 MDHEN and CDR2 SYDVKM. This CDR3 is CASNEGQGPYNEQFF. The CDR3 nucleotides read TGTGCCAGCAACGAAGGACAGGGACCCTACAATGAGCAGTTCTTC.

This chain uses TRBV11-2 with TRBJ2-1, with 9 bases matching TRBD2. The trim removed 1 base at V and 7 bases at J, leaving 14 bases unmatched. From germline, CDR1 is SGHAT and CDR2 FQNNGV. The CDR3 contains 18 residues. The CDR3 is CASSLGPPGAGGLNEQFF. CDR3 coding DNA: TGTGCCAGCAGCTTAGGACCTCCAGGCGCGGGAGGGTTGAATGAGCAGTTCTTC.

The genes are TRBV6-1 and TRBJ1-1; no definite D call. The V and J ends lost 8 bases and 6 bases respectively, with 13 bases between them. Germline V gene data show CDR1 as MNHNS and CDR2 as SASEGT. CDR3 length equals 12 residues. The CDR3 sequence is CASRFPTAEAFF. CDR3 nucleotide sequence: TGTGCCAGCCGCTTCCCCACAGCTGAAGCTTTCTTT.

The CDR3 loop is CASSGNRGPHYEQYF. CDR3 DNA: TGTGCCAGCAGCGGAAACAGGGGGCCTCACTACGAGCAGTACTTC. The J gene is TRBJ2-7, the V gene TRBV11-2; 9 bases align to TRBD1. The CDR3 loop spans 15 amino acids. Trimming took 5 bases from V and 3 from J; bases not matched to a gene: 8. Germline loops: CDR1 SGHAT, CDR2 FQNNGV.

This chain links TRBV7-9 with TRBJ1-1; no clear D. The CDR3 covers 13 residues. Trimming stripped 4 bases from V and 1 base from J, with 7 bases between. CDR1 and CDR2 from the germline V gene are SEHNR and FQNEAQ (reference sequence). This CDR3 is CASSYDGNTEAFF. CDR3 in DNA: TGTGCCAGCAGCTATGACGGGAACACTGAAGCTTTCTTT.

The rearrangement joins TRBV7-9 to TRBJ2-5; TRBD2 agrees at 9 bases. V lost 3 bases and J lost 4; bases outside the gene matches: 15. CDR3 length equals 18 residues. Germline assignment: CDR1 SEHNR and CDR2 FQNEAQ (reference sequence). CDR3 in amino acids: CASSFPAVLAGALETQYF. The CDR3 bases are TGTGCCAGCAGCTTTCCCGCTGTTTTAGCGGGAGCGTTAGAGACCCAGTACTTC. Drawing the rest from reference TRBV7-9 and TRBJ2-5, the complete variable domain is DTGVSQNPRHKITKRGQNVTFRCDPISEHNRLYWYRQTLGQGPEFLTYFQNEAQLEKSRLLSDRFSAERPKGSFSTLEIQRTEQGDSAMYLCASSFPAVLAGALETQYFGPGTRLLVL.

The rearrangement links TRBV4-2 to TRBJ1-2; 7 nucleotides agree with TRBD1. Germline V gives CDR1 LGHNA, CDR2 YNFKEQ. The CDR3 spans 17 residues. The trim removed 0 bases at V and 2 bases at J, leaving 9 bases unmatched. CDR3 nucleotide sequence: TGTGCCAGCAGCCAAGATCGGCCAGGGGGACAAAACTATGGCTACACCTTC. Protein sequence: CASSQDRPGGQNYGYTF.

This clone was observed once. CDR3 bases: TGCGCCAGCACCGGAGACCTAGCGGGAGTGTACAATGAGCAGTTCTTC. It specifies CASTGDLAGVYNEQFF. This sequence joins TRBV5-1 and TRBJ2-1, with 10 bases aligning to TRBD2. Trimming cost V 6 bases and J 4 bases; bases outside gene matches: 10. The CDR3 consists of 16 residues. Germline V lookup: CDR1 SGHRS, CDR2 YFSETQ.

The chain links TRBV28 to TRBJ2-3; D remains unclear. The V gene lost 5 bases and the J gene lost 4 bases, with 13 bases spanning the gap. Germline V gives CDR1 MDHEN, CDR2 SYDVKM. CDR3 length equals 14 residues. CDR3 amino acids: CASSPQNTPDTQYF. The CDR3 coding sequence is TGTGCCAGCAGTCCACAAAATACCCCAGATACGCAGTATTTT.

This chain links TRBV7-6 with TRBJ2-2, with TRBD1 matching over 10 bases. This CDR3 spans 17 amino acids. From germline, CDR1 is SGHVS and CDR2 FNYEAQ. J lost 3 bases, V lost 4 bases, and 8 bases had no gene match. CDR3 bases: TGTGCCAGCAGCTCTCCCCAGGGACAGGGGTACACCGGGGAGCTGTTTTTT. It codes for CASSSPQGQGYTGELFF.

Concerning this clone: Other nucleotide sequences in the sample specify the same CDR3. The CDR3 DNA follows: TGTGCCAGCAGCTCCGGGAGGGGGTACGAGCAGTACTTC. It encodes CASSSGRGYEQYF. The chain uses TRBV9 and TRBJ2-7; 8 bases map to TRBD2. The trim removed 4 bases at V and 4 bases at J, leaving 4 bases unmatched. The CDR3 contains 13 residues. Germline CDR1 and CDR2: SGDLS and YYNGEE.